These 27 T cell receptor beta chains originate from one sample sequenced in a study of blood T cell repertoires in COVID-19. The method was immunoSEQ multiplex PCR; TCRdb's version includes in-frame clones alone and lacks a portion of them. This table has about 440,000 clones, 90% appearing once. Sequenced: PBMCs or T cells enriched from blood (not recorded which). These receptors were collected from a young man who had recovered from COVID-19.

This clone was seen only once. The chain employs TRBV27 and TRBJ1-2; tentative D call: TRBD1 (5 bases). CDR1 and CDR2 from the germline V gene are MNHEY and SMNVEV (reference sequence). V was trimmed by 7 bases and J by 4 bases, leaving 10 bases between them. This CDR3 region has 12 residues. DNA for the CDR3: TGTGCCAGCAAAACAGGTGTCTATGGCTACACCTTC. It codes for CASKTGVYGYTF.

The genes are TRBV30 and TRBJ1-6, with D possibly TRBD1 on 6 matching bases. The V gene's germline CDR1 is GTSNPN and CDR2 SVGIG (reference sequence). Trimming took off 3 bases at V and 15 bases at J, with 21 bases between the two ends. This CDR3 contains 14 residues. The CDR3 DNA sequence: TGTGCCTGGAGCGTCGGGGGGCCCCGGAGCGGCCTCCACTTT. This sequence encodes CAWSVGGPRSGLHF.

Regarding this clone: The same CDR3 can be traced to other DNA sequences in this sample. The rearrangement joins TRBV15 to TRBJ1-1; a possible D gene is TRBD1 (5 bases). This CDR3 has 13 residues. Trimming shortened V by 0 bases and J by 4 bases, and 6 bases separated the two germline ends. The germline CDR1 and CDR2 sequences are LNHNV and YYDKDF (reference sequence). The CDR3 DNA follows: TGTGCCACCAGCAGAGAGGGGGGCACTGAAGCTTTCTTT. It yields the protein CATSREGGTEAFF.

The V and J genes are TRBV28 and TRBJ1-2; the match to TRBD1 covers 8 bases. Germline CDR1 and CDR2: MDHEN and SYDVKM. The CDR3 contains 16 residues. Trimming at V came to 6 bases and at J to 4 bases, leaving 13 bases not matched to a gene. The DNA for the CDR3 is TGTGCCAGCAGAGACGCGGACAGGGAGCTTATCTATGGCTACACCTTC. Its translation: CASRDADRELIYGYTF.

J is TRBJ2-1 and V is TRBV7-8; D ambiguous. The germline V gene encodes CDR1 SGHVS and CDR2 FQNEAQ. The V end was cut by 1 base, the J end by 11 bases, with 9 bases between. CDR3 length: 12 residues. The CDR3 reads CASSLGGAKQFF. The CDR3 bases are TGTGCCAGCAGCTTAGGCGGAGCGAAGCAGTTCTTC.

This clone was observed a single time. The V call is TRBV19, the J call TRBJ2-7; TRBD1 is a possible D gene (6 bases). Germline V lookup: CDR1 LNHDA, CDR2 SQIVND (reference sequence). V dropped 3 bases and J dropped 3 bases, with 15 bases sitting between them. The CDR3 loop spans 15 amino acids. CDR3 nucleotide sequence: TGTGCCAGTAGTATTGAAGGGGGTATCCACTACGAGCAGTACTTC. Residues: CASSIEGGIHYEQYF.

This clone is a singleton in its sample. The chain recombines TRBV7-6 with TRBJ2-5; D is ambiguous. Germline assignment: CDR1 SGHVS and CDR2 FNYEAQ. Trimming took off 3 bases at V and 5 bases at J, with 4 bases between the two ends. This CDR3 has 11 amino acids. The CDR3 sequence is CASSFQETQYF. CDR3 bases: TGTGCCAGCAGCTTTCAGGAGACCCAGTACTTC.

The sample holds one count of this clone. This chain connects TRBV3-1 (or the pseudogene TRBV3-2) to TRBJ2-1; a weak D match, TRBD2 (5 bases). CDR1 is LGHDT and CDR2 is YNNKEL in the germline V gene (reference sequence). The CDR3 has 16 residues. The ends were cut back, 5 bases at V and 0 bases at J, with 14 bases in the middle. The CDR3 DNA reads TGTGCCAGCAGCTGGGAGCGGATCAGCTCCTACAATGAGCAGTTCTTC. Translated, it gives CASSWERISSYNEQFF.

The rearrangement links TRBV29-1 to TRBJ2-1, with 7 bases aligning to TRBD1. Germline V lookup: CDR1 SQVTM, CDR2 ANQGSEA. V lost 2 bases, J lost 2 bases, and 6 bases stayed unmatched. The CDR3 spans 15 residues. The CDR3 region has the DNA TGCAGCGTTGAACCCCAGGGGGTCCCCTACAATGAGCAGTTCTTC. It yields the protein CSVEPQGVPYNEQFF.

V is TRBV7-9 and J is TRBJ2-1; 13 positions match TRBD2. V gave up 8 bases and J gave up 10 bases; unmatched junction bases: 11. CDR3 length: 15 amino acids. CDR1 SEHNR and CDR2 FQNEAQ come from the germline V gene (reference sequence). This chain's CDR3 is CASDAGTSGTWEQFF. The CDR3 nucleotides are TGTGCCAGCGATGCCGGGACTAGCGGGACTTGGGAGCAGTTCTTC.

The chain employs TRBV14 and TRBJ2-7, with D maybe TRBD1 (5 bases). Looked up from germline, CDR1 is SGHDN and CDR2 is FVKESK. This CDR3 contains 14 residues. Between the trimmed V and J ends, which lost 0 bases and 5 bases, there was a span of 11 bases. The CDR3 spells CASSQDAWGHEQYF. For the CDR3, the DNA is TGTGCCAGCAGCCAAGACGCTTGGGGCCACGAGCAGTACTTC.

The chain recombines TRBV5-1 with TRBJ1-1, with TRBD1 matching 8 bases. Germline values: CDR1 SGHRS, CDR2 YFSETQ. CDR3 length: 15 amino acids. The V gene end was trimmed by 4 bases and the J gene end by 7 bases; junction bases not matched to a gene: 12. The CDR3 is CASSPAGQGGNEAFF. The CDR3 bases are TGCGCCAGCAGCCCTGCAGGACAGGGAGGGAATGAAGCTTTCTTT.

V is TRBV12-5 and J is TRBJ1-2; 9 nucleotides line up with TRBD1. After removal of 6 bases from V and 1 base from J, the junction contained 18 bases not matched to a gene. Looked up from germline, CDR1 is LGHNT and CDR2 is FRNRAP. The CDR3 has 19 residues. This CDR3 is CASGQDRGLTLSYNYGYTF. Written as DNA, the CDR3 is TGTGCTAGTGGCCAGGACAGGGGCCTAACATTGAGCTATAACTATGGCTACACCTTC.

The chain couples TRBV7-8 to TRBJ2-2; D might be TRBD1 (6 bases). CDR3 length: 14 amino acids. Germline CDR1 and CDR2: SGHVS and FQNEAQ. Trimming took 3 bases from V and 5 from J, leaving 10 bases between them. The CDR3 spells CASSFNRGTGELFF. The CDR3 nucleotides are TGTGCCAGCAGCTTCAATAGGGGGACCGGGGAGCTGTTTTTT.

This chain uses TRBV28 with TRBJ1-5, with 7 positions matching TRBD1. Germline values: CDR1 MDHEN, CDR2 SYDVKM. Trimming cost V 6 bases and J 6 bases; bases outside gene matches: 11. The length of the CDR3 is 15 residues. CDR3 bases: TGTGCCAGCAGCCCCGACAGGGTTAGAGGTCAGCCCCAGCATTTT. Residues: CASSPDRVRGQPQHF.

The chain has TRBV3-1 (or the pseudogene TRBV3-2) and TRBJ2-3; no firm D call. The ends were cut back, 4 bases at V and 4 bases at J, with 12 bases in the middle. This CDR3 contains 14 residues. Germline lookup yields CDR1 LGHDT and CDR2 YNNKEL (reference sequence). In DNA, the CDR3 is TGTGCCAGCAGCCGAGCCAGACGGGCAGATACGCAGTATTTT. Residues: CASSRARRADTQYF.

Ten or more counts support this clone. The chain employs TRBV4-1 and TRBJ2-2; D is undetermined. Germline CDR1 MGHRA, CDR2 YSYEKL. Deletions cut 0 bases from V and 4 bases from J, with 6 bases between. The CDR3 consists of 14 residues. The CDR3 protein is CASSQDGVTGELFF. CDR3 DNA sequence: TGCGCCAGCAGCCAAGATGGAGTCACCGGGGAGCTGTTTTTT.

This clone showed up just once. The chain links TRBV5-1 to TRBJ2-7; TRBD2 matches at 7 bases. The CDR3 runs to 14 residues. CDR1 and CDR2 (germline): SGHRS, YFSETQ. J gave up 0 bases and V 0 bases, and 0 bases lay outside the gene matches. CDR3 amino acids: CASSLGGSSYEQYF. CDR3 coding DNA: TGCGCCAGCAGCTTGGGCGGGAGCTCCTACGAGCAGTACTTC.

This chain joins TRBV7-3 and TRBJ1-3; D uncertain. The germline V gene has CDR1 SGHTA and CDR2 FQGTGA. The CDR3 is 12 amino acids. CDR3 protein: CASGSPGNTIYF. For the CDR3, the DNA is TGTGCTTCAGGCAGCCCAGGAAACACCATATATTTT.

The rearrangement joins TRBV10-1 to TRBJ2-3, with 15 bases matching TRBD2. Per the germline V gene, CDR1 is WNHNN and CDR2 is SYGVQD (reference sequence). V lost 6 bases, J lost 2 bases, and 6 bases stayed unmatched. This CDR3 contains 17 residues. CDR3 amino acids: CASRGGTSGGTTDTQYF. The CDR3 DNA reads as TGCGCCAGCAGGGGCGGGACTAGCGGGGGGACCACAGATACGCAGTATTTT.

This clone was seen just once. The chain employs TRBV10-3 and TRBJ2-3; 8 nucleotides agree with TRBD1. The V and J ends lost 1 base and 3 bases, in that order; junction bases with no gene match: 6. The CDR3 has 16 residues. From germline, CDR1 is ENHRY and CDR2 SYGVKD. CDR3 protein: CAISEFAGGGTDTQYF. Here the CDR3 DNA reads TGTGCCATCAGTGAGTTTGCAGGGGGCGGGACAGATACGCAGTATTTT.

The rearrangement links TRBV27 to TRBJ2-2; 10 nucleotides agree with TRBD1. Unmatched junction bases numbered 9, after V lost 3 bases and J lost 5 bases. The germline V gene encodes CDR1 MNHEY and CDR2 SMNVEV (reference sequence). The CDR3 is 17 residues long. The CDR3 sequence: CASSLNGDRGLTGELFF. In nucleotides, the CDR3 is TGTGCCAGCAGTTTGAATGGAGACAGGGGGCTTACCGGGGAGCTGTTTTTT.

The chain couples TRBV7-8 to TRBJ1-2; D not resolved. Trimming removed 2 bases from V and 8 bases from J, with 15 bases in between. The CDR3 totals 14 residues. The germline CDR1 and CDR2 sequences are SGHVS and FQNEAQ. CDR3 DNA sequence: TGTGCCAGCAGCTTATACGGCAAGGAGGCCGGCTACACCTTC. Translation: CASSLYGKEAGYTF. Complete variable domain (other parts from reference TRBV7-8 and TRBJ1-2): GAGVSQSPRYKVAKRGQDVALRCDPISGHVSLFWYQQALGQGPEFLTYFQNEAQLDKSGLPSDRFFAERPEGSVSTLKIQRTQQEDSAVYLCASSLYGKEAGYTFGSGTRLTVV.

The genes are TRBV11-2 and TRBJ2-4, with D possibly being TRBD1 (5 bases). Trimming took off 5 bases at V and 5 bases at J, with 13 bases between the two ends. The CDR3 has 14 residues. Germline CDR1 and CDR2: SGHAT and FQNNGV. CDR3 sequence reads: CASSLTGHENIQYF. For the CDR3, the DNA is TGTGCCAGCAGCCTCACAGGTCATGAAAACATTCAGTACTTC.

The V call is TRBV30, the J call TRBJ1-1; a weak D match, TRBD1 (5 bases). This CDR3 region has 14 residues. Trimming pared 1 base from V and 4 bases from J, leaving 13 bases between. Looked up from germline, CDR1 is GTSNPN and CDR2 is SVGIG (reference sequence). CDR3 sequence reads: CAWSGRVRSTEAFF. DNA for the CDR3: TGTGCCTGGAGTGGCAGGGTCCGTTCCACTGAAGCTTTCTTT.

The chain recombines TRBV9 with TRBJ1-1, with D hard to call. CDR3 length: 14 residues. Per the germline V gene, CDR1 is SGDLS and CDR2 is YYNGEE. The germline V and J ends were trimmed by 1 base and 5 bases, with 12 bases remaining between them. The CDR3 protein is CASSVSTSGTEAFF. The CDR3 DNA is TGTGCCAGCAGCGTATCAACTTCGGGAACTGAAGCTTTCTTT. The entire variable domain, with the rest obtained from reference TRBV9 and TRBJ1-1, is as follows: DSGVTQTPKHLITATGQRVTLRCSPRSGDLSVYWYQQSLDQGLQFLIQYYNGEERAKGNILERFSAQQFPDLHSELNLSSLELGDSALYFCASSVSTSGTEAFFGQGTRLTVV.

The CDR3 DNA reads TGTGCCAGCAGCTTATCTGGCGGCGTTGAAAAACTGTTTTTT. Its translation is CASSLSGGVEKLFF. The V and J genes are TRBV11-2 and TRBJ1-4; D unclear. Trimming stripped 2 bases from V and 7 bases from J, with 11 bases between. The CDR3 is made up of 14 amino acids. Germline lookup yields CDR1 SGHAT and CDR2 FQNNGV.